A single sample gave rise to the 6 T cell receptor beta chains below, sequenced in a study of T cells in Graves' hyperthyroidism and ophthalmopathy. Researchers took RNA transcripts and amplified the TCR beta CDR3 regions from them. First-round RT-PCR with HTBI primers amplified the TCR CDR3 region. Each CDR3 protein is one row after TCRdb ran MiXCR on the multiplex PCR reads. Found here are 300,000 to 450,000 distinct CDR3 sequences, 14% of them singletons; the top ten hold 8% to 13%. The sample taken for sequencing was blood. Source of these receptors: a woman aged 55-70 years with Graves' hyperthyroidism.

This clonotype appeared many times. V gene TRBV2 combines with J gene TRBJ2-7; TRBD1 might be the D (5 bases). The V end lost 6 bases, the J end lost 3 bases, and 6 bases lay between the germline ends. The CDR3 runs 11 residues. Germline V CDR1 and CDR2: SNHLY, FYNNEI. CDR3 sequence reads: CASRRGYEQYF. The CDR3 bases are TGTGCCAGCAGAAGGGGCTACGAGCAGTACTTC.

This clonotype was seen at least ten times. The DNA for the CDR3 is TGTGCCAGCTCACCGCGACAGGGAGGGTTCACTGAAGCTTTCTTT. It encodes CASSPRQGGFTEAFF. The gene calls are TRBV18 and TRBJ1-1; 7 positions agree with TRBD1. From germline, CDR1 is KGHSH and CDR2 LQKENI. There are 15 residues in the CDR3. The V gene end was trimmed by 3 bases and the J gene end by 4 bases; junction bases not matched to a gene: 8.

This chain joins TRBV5-1 and TRBJ1-1; TRBD1 might be the D (6 bases). CDR1 and CDR2 (germline): SGHRS, YFSETQ. The CDR3 is 14 amino acids. V shed 4 bases and J shed 5 bases, with 15 bases lying between them. CDR3 in DNA: TGCGCCAGCAGCAAGGGACCTCAGGGGACTGAAGCTTTCTTT. It is translated as CASSKGPQGTEAFF.

This clonotype has a count of ten or more. This chain uses TRBV2 with TRBJ2-7, with D maybe TRBD2 (5 bases). Germline V CDR1 and CDR2: SNHLY, FYNNEI. Trimming took 5 bases from V and 0 from J, leaving 11 bases between them. The CDR3 consists of 14 residues. The CDR3: CASSPSPHSYEQYF. CDR3 nucleotide sequence: TGTGCCAGCAGTCCTAGCCCTCACTCCTACGAGCAGTACTTC. The full variable domain, with the rest looked up from reference TRBV2 and TRBJ2-7, is EPEVTQTPSHQVTQMGQEVILRCVPISNHLYFYWYRQILGQKVEFLVSFYNNEISEKSEIFDDQFSVERPDGSNFTLKIRSTKLEDSAMYFCASSPSPHSYEQYFGPGTRLTVT.

The chain links TRBV6-2 or TRBV6-3 to TRBJ2-1; 9 nucleotides line up with TRBD1. This CDR3 is built from 14 residues. The junction had 7 bases not matched to a gene; V was cut back by 11 bases and J by 2 bases. Germline-derived CDR1 and CDR2 are MNHEY and SVGEGT. The CDR3 reads CAVRGTGTYNEQFF. CDR3 in DNA: TGTGCCGTGAGGGGGACAGGGACCTACAATGAGCAGTTCTTC.

The chain is built from TRBV5-8 and TRBJ2-7; maybe TRBD2 (6 bases). The V gene's germline CDR1 is SGHTS and CDR2 YDEGEE. This CDR3 has 15 amino acids. Deletions cut 4 bases from V and 3 bases from J, with 17 bases between. The CDR3 nucleotides read TGTGCCAGCAGCGCCGGAGGGGCGGGGTACTACGAGCAGTACTTC. It specifies CASSAGGAGYYEQYF.